What follows are 12 T cell receptor beta chains derived from one specimen sequenced in a study of T cells after yellow fever vaccination. TCRdb analysed the 5' RACE reads with MiXCR anew, one entry per CDR3 protein. The sample includes some 350,000 distinct CDR3 sequences, 3.5% to 4.5% of them seen just once. The sequencing here drew on PBMCs, taken 5 days after the yellow fever booster vaccination. The receptor source for this set is a man between 18 and 35 years old who received the YFV17D yellow fever vaccine.

A few counts support this clonotype. This rearrangement joins TRBV5-6 to TRBJ2-7; D is unclear. The CDR3 sequence is 15 residues long. Trimming pared 4 bases from V and 6 bases from J, leaving 20 bases between. CDR1 is SGHDT and CDR2 is YYEEEE in the germline V gene. This chain's CDR3 is CASSRLTLNLIEQYV. The CDR3 nucleotides are TGTGCCAGCAGCCGGCTAACGCTCAACCTCATCGAGCAGTACGTC.

This clonotype showed up just a few times. The J gene is TRBJ2-6, the V gene TRBV10-3; D unresolved. This CDR3 has 14 amino acids. Trimming stripped 10 bases from V and 0 bases from J, with 10 bases between. The germline CDR1 and CDR2 sequences are ENHRY and SYGVKD. The CDR3 loop reads CATLEPSGANVLTF. The CDR3 DNA is TGTGCCACCCTGGAACCCTCTGGGGCCAACGTCCTGACTTTC.

This CDR3 reads CSPLNLAGGRYSEQFF. The CDR3 DNA reads as TGCAGTCCACTAAATCTAGCGGGGGGGCGTTATAGTGAGCAGTTCTTC. This rearrangement joins TRBV20-1 to TRBJ2-1, with 12 positions matching TRBD2. Per the germline V gene, CDR1 is DFQATT and CDR2 is SNEGSKA (reference sequence). The CDR3 extends over 16 amino acids. The V gene end was trimmed by 8 bases and the J gene end by 9 bases; junction bases not matched to a gene: 17.

This clonotype occurred a few times. The chain uses TRBV30 and TRBJ2-1; tentatively, D is TRBD2 (6 bases). The CDR3 extends over 15 amino acids. Trimming left V 0 bases short and J 3 bases short, with 12 bases between. CDR1 GTSNPN and CDR2 SVGIG come from the germline V gene (reference sequence). The CDR3 loop is CAWSVRGALYNEQFF. In DNA form, the CDR3 reads TGTGCCTGGAGTGTACGCGGGGCGCTCTACAATGAGCAGTTCTTC.

The chain has TRBV4-3 and TRBJ1-4; no reliable D call. CDR3 size: 15 residues. CDR1 is LGHNA and CDR2 is YSLEER in the germline V gene. Trimming took off 0 bases at V and 7 bases at J, with 12 bases between the two ends. DNA for the CDR3: TGCGCCAGCAGCCAAGAACCTCCCCCGGGTGAAAAACTGTTTTTT. It specifies CASSQEPPPGEKLFF.

This rearrangement joins TRBV15 to TRBJ1-2; tentative D call: TRBD1 (6 bases). CDR1 and CDR2 from the germline V gene are LNHNV and YYDKDF (reference sequence). V gave up 3 bases and J gave up 4 bases, with 12 bases separating them. The CDR3 sequence is 14 residues long. Here the CDR3 reads CATSSFTGFYGYTF. CDR3 sequence (DNA): TGTGCCACCAGCAGCTTCACAGGGTTCTATGGCTACACCTTC.

This clonotype was picked up many times. The chain links TRBV19 to TRBJ2-1; 9 bases line up with TRBD2. There are 13 residues in the CDR3. J gave up 10 bases and V 9 bases, and 10 bases lay outside the gene matches. Per the germline V gene, CDR1 is LNHDA and CDR2 is SQIVND (reference sequence). The CDR3: CASRAGGREEQFF. The CDR3 region has the DNA TGTGCCAGCCGAGCGGGGGGCCGAGAAGAGCAGTTCTTC.

At least ten counts were recorded for this clonotype. The chain has TRBV5-4 and TRBJ2-3; D gene unclear. V was trimmed by 4 bases and J by 1 base, leaving 10 bases between them. CDR1 SGHNT and CDR2 YYREEE come from the germline V gene (reference sequence). This CDR3 has 14 residues. CDR3 DNA: TGTGCCAGCAGCCCCGAGGCGGGCACAGATACGCAGTATTTT. It encodes CASSPEAGTDTQYF.

As regards this clonotype: A much larger clone differs from this one at a single base, so this may be a read error. The chain carries TRBV29-1 and TRBJ1-2; the D is unclear. Germline V gives CDR1 SQVTM, CDR2 ANQGSEA. The length of the CDR3 is 14 residues. CDR3: CTVDRTDLKYGYTF. In DNA, the CDR3 is TGCACCGTGGATCGGACGGATCTTAAATATGGCTACACCTTC. The whole variable domain, filled in from reference TRBV29-1 and TRBJ1-2, reads SAVISQKPSRDICQRGTSLTIQCQVDSQVTMMFWYRQQPGQSLTLIATANQGSEATYESGFVIDKFPISRPNLTFSTLTVSNMSPEDSSIYLCTVDRTDLKYGYTFGSGTRLTVV.

This clonotype has a handful of counts. The chain carries TRBV12-3 or TRBV12-4 and TRBJ2-7; TRBD1 agrees at 8 bases. The ends lost 0 bases at V and 5 bases at J; junction bases unmatched: 6. CDR3 length equals 15 residues. The CDR3 region has the DNA TGTGCCAGCAGTTTAGCCATCGCGACAGGGGACGAGCAGTACTTC. It encodes CASSLAIATGDEQYF.

This clonotype occurred a few times. The chain has TRBV5-1 and TRBJ2-7, with 10 bases fitting TRBD1. J lost 3 bases, V lost 0 bases, and 9 bases had no gene match. CDR1 SGHRS and CDR2 YFSETQ come from the germline V gene. This CDR3 region has 17 residues. The CDR3 sequence: CASSLVSVRDRGYEQYF. The CDR3 DNA sequence: TGCGCCAGCAGCTTGGTCTCGGTCCGGGACAGGGGCTACGAGCAGTACTTC.

This clonotype turned up a few times. The chain couples TRBV20-1 to TRBJ2-4; D unclear. The V and J ends lost 3 bases and 3 bases respectively, with 15 bases between them. CDR1 is DFQATT and CDR2 is SNEGSKA in the germline V gene (reference sequence). This CDR3 region has 15 residues. Here the CDR3 DNA reads TGCAGTGCTAGTGATGTTCACCGAATCAAAAACATTCAGTACTTC. It specifies CSASDVHRIKNIQYF.